These 16 T cell receptor beta chains were all obtained from the same sample, sequenced in a study of cytotoxic CD8 clonotypes in ibrutinib-treated CLL. TCRdb's copy holds only in-frame clones and misses some; the assay was immunoSEQ multiplex PCR. The sample carries roughly 150,000 clones, around nine tenths recorded once. Sequenced material: PBMCs, taken at disease progression, from a patient treated with ibrutinib. The receptor source for this set is a human donor with chronic lymphocytic leukemia.

The J gene is TRBJ1-5, the V gene TRBV4-1; 9 bases match TRBD1. This CDR3 has 16 amino acids. CDR1 is MGHRA and CDR2 is YSYEKL in the germline V gene. The J segment lost 4 bases and the V segment lost 1 base, leaving 5 bases of the junction unmatched. This CDR3 reads CASSQGRDRANQPQHF. For the CDR3, the DNA is TGCGCCAGCAGCCAAGGCCGGGACAGGGCTAATCAGCCCCAGCATTTT.

The V call is TRBV5-1, the J call TRBJ2-3, with 14 bases lining up with TRBD2. CDR1 SGHRS and CDR2 YFSETQ come from the germline V gene. With 2 bases clipped from V and 3 bases from J, the junction kept 5 bases outside the gene matches. The CDR3 is 17 amino acids. The CDR3 coding sequence is TGCGCCAGCAGCTTCGGACTAGCGGGAGGATCAACAGATACGCAGTATTTT. Translated: CASSFGLAGGSTDTQYF.

The chain recombines TRBV19 with TRBJ2-7; 7 bases are a match to TRBD1. From germline, CDR1 is LNHDA and CDR2 SQIVND (reference sequence). The V and J ends lost 8 bases and 3 bases, in that order; junction bases with no gene match: 10. The CDR3 loop spans 14 amino acids. CDR3 in DNA: TGTGCCAGTGGCACGACTCGGGACAGCTACGAGCAGTACTTC. Its protein product is CASGTTRDSYEQYF.

In DNA, the CDR3 is TGTGCCAGTAGTAGAACTAGCGGGGAGGAAGAAGGGCAGTTCTTC. This sequence encodes CASSRTSGEEEGQFF. The chain links TRBV19 to TRBJ2-1; 10 bases are shared with TRBD2. Germline trimming cut 4 bases from V and 12 bases from J; bases unmatched to any gene: 12. The CDR3 contains 15 residues. Germline-derived CDR1 and CDR2 are LNHDA and SQIVND (reference sequence).

J is TRBJ2-7 and V is TRBV13; 8 bases align to TRBD1. Germline lookup yields CDR1 PRHDT and CDR2 FYEKMQ (reference sequence). This CDR3 region has 16 residues. J lost 4 bases, V lost 4 bases, and 12 bases had no gene match. CDR3 protein: CASSSYGGQGVYEQYF. CDR3 DNA sequence: TGTGCCAGCAGCTCCTACGGTGGACAGGGAGTGTACGAGCAGTACTTC.

The chain combines TRBV6-5 with TRBJ2-1, with D uncertain. This CDR3 is built from 14 residues. CDR1 is MNHEY, CDR2 SVGAGI, per germline. V gave up 0 bases and J gave up 1 base, with 4 bases separating them. CDR3 loop: CASSYSSSYNEQFF. In nucleotides, the CDR3 is TGTGCCAGCAGTTACTCGTCTTCCTACAATGAGCAGTTCTTC.

V is TRBV29-1 and J is TRBJ2-3; D is uncertain. With 4 bases removed from V and 6 bases from J, the gap between germline ends came to 8 bases. The CDR3 covers 11 residues. Germline CDR1 is SQVTM and CDR2 is ANQGSEA. CDR3 DNA: TGCAGCGTTGTGTCCCGGGATACGCAGTATTTT. Translated, it gives CSVVSRDTQYF.

The V gene is TRBV2, the J gene TRBJ1-1; no definite D call. Per the germline V gene, CDR1 is SNHLY and CDR2 is FYNNEI. Between the trimmed V and J ends, which lost 3 bases and 7 bases, there was a span of 3 bases. This CDR3 spans 10 amino acids. The CDR3 loop is CASSDDEAFF. The CDR3 DNA is TGTGCCAGCAGTGATGATGAAGCTTTCTTT.

The CDR3 region is CASSHDGDQPQHF. CDR3 coding DNA: TGTGCCAGCAGCCACGACGGGGATCAGCCCCAGCATTTT. This chain uses TRBV7-6 with TRBJ1-5; no definite D call. The CDR3 totals 13 residues. The germline gives CDR1 SGHVS, CDR2 FNYEAQ. Trimming pared 5 bases from V and 5 bases from J, leaving 10 bases between.

V is TRBV4-1 and J is TRBJ1-4; D is uncertain. This CDR3 region has 15 residues. The germline gives CDR1 MGHRA, CDR2 YSYEKL. The V end lost 0 bases, the J end lost 7 bases, and 12 bases lay between the germline ends. CDR3 DNA: TGCGCCAGCAGCCAAGAACTTCCTGGCAGTGAAAAACTGTTTTTT. It codes for CASSQELPGSEKLFF.

CDR3 protein: CASTLRGGGGLYGYTF. As DNA, the CDR3 is TGTGCCAGCACCCTTAGGGGGGGAGGGGGACTCTATGGCTACACCTTC. The genes are TRBV28 and TRBJ1-2; D perhaps matches TRBD1 (6 bases). Germline V gene lookup returns CDR1 MDHEN and CDR2 SYDVKM. This CDR3 region has 16 residues. Trimming removed 7 bases from V and 4 bases from J, with 22 bases in between.

The V call is TRBV29-1, the J call TRBJ1-4, with D uncertain. CDR1 is SQVTM and CDR2 is ANQGSEA in the germline V gene. Trimming pared 5 bases from V and 6 bases from J, leaving 13 bases between. There are 13 residues in the CDR3. CDR3 sequence (DNA): TGCAGCGTTCATGGGCAGGCCGATGAAAAACTGTTTTTT. Its translation: CSVHGQADEKLFF.

The chain links TRBV30 to TRBJ2-5; the match to TRBD2 covers 11 bases. The CDR3 is 15 amino acids. Germline V gene sequence: CDR1 GTSNPN, CDR2 SVGIG (reference sequence). The trim removed 5 bases at V and 5 bases at J, leaving 10 bases unmatched. The chain's CDR3 is CAWGTSGSGLETQYF. DNA of the CDR3: TGTGCCTGGGGCACTAGCGGGAGTGGTCTGGAGACCCAGTACTTC.

The chain is built from TRBV2 and TRBJ1-5; D is undetermined. The germline V gene encodes CDR1 SNHLY and CDR2 FYNNEI. This CDR3 is 12 amino acids long. V dropped 7 bases and J dropped 3 bases, with 7 bases sitting between them. The CDR3 DNA follows: TGTGCCAGCAAATCCCCCAATCAGCCCCAGCATTTT. It encodes CASKSPNQPQHF. Filled out from reference TRBV2 and TRBJ1-5, the complete variable domain reads EPEVTQTPSHQVTQMGQEVILRCVPISNHLYFYWYRQILGQKVEFLVSFYNNEISEKSEIFDDQFSVERPDGSNFTLKIRSTKLEDSAMYFCASKSPNQPQHFGDGTRLSIL.

In nucleotides, the CDR3 is TGTGCCAGCAGTTTAGACCTACGGAAGCAGTACTTC. It yields the protein CASSLDLRKQYF. The rearrangement uses TRBV6-5 and TRBJ2-7; D is unresolved. Trimming removed 4 bases from V and 8 bases from J, with 12 bases in between. Looked up from germline, CDR1 is MNHEY and CDR2 is SVGAGI. The CDR3 has 12 amino acids.

This chain links TRBV7-9 with TRBJ2-2; no reliable D call. Germline CDR1 is SEHNR and CDR2 is FQNEAQ (reference sequence). V lost 3 bases to trimming and J lost 0 bases, with 5 bases between them. There are 14 residues in the CDR3. As DNA, the CDR3 is TGTGCCAGCAGCTTCGCGGCGAACACCGGGGAGCTGTTTTTT. Residues: CASSFAANTGELFF.